Shown below are 5 T cell receptor beta chains from a single sample sequenced in a study of cytomegalovirus exposure and HLA in healthy donors (dated by TCRdb to about 2017). The library was produced with the immunoSEQ multiplex PCR assay. The multiplex PCR relied on a mix of 60 forward primers for TCR Vbeta segments and 13 reverse primers for TCR Jbeta segments. In its TCRdb copy, this immuneACCESS table keeps in-frame sequences only and misses some clones. Where compared with another copy, unresolved V genes explain less than half of these, and the others have no known cause. The sample table shows fewer than 120,000 clones, and approximately 82% are seen once. The leading ten clones occupy about an eighth of the sample. The sequencing sample was made of PBMCs. The receptors originated from a man aged 30 to 45 in good health and CMV-seropositive.

The chain employs TRBV7-3 and TRBJ2-1; 10 bases align to TRBD1. From germline, CDR1 is SGHTA and CDR2 FQGTGA. Trimming cost V 5 bases and J 5 bases; bases outside gene matches: 3. The CDR3 has 14 amino acids. CDR3 DNA sequence: TGTGCCAGCAGCCGGGACAGGGGCGACAATGAGCAGTTCTTC. Translating gives CASSRDRGDNEQFF.

A few counts support this clone. The chain recombines TRBV9 with TRBJ2-7, with TRBD1 matching 7 bases. The CDR3 runs to 15 residues. CDR1 and CDR2 (germline): SGDLS, YYNGEE. The V gene end was trimmed by 4 bases and the J gene end by 2 bases; junction bases not matched to a gene: 9. In DNA form, the CDR3 reads TGTGCCAGCAGCCTCCGGGACAGTTCTACCTACGAGCAGTACTTC. This gives the protein CASSLRDSSTYEQYF.

V gene TRBV28 combines with J gene TRBJ2-2, with 8 bases fitting TRBD1. Trimming at V came to 7 bases and at J to 1 base, leaving 8 bases not matched to a gene. The CDR3 loop spans 16 amino acids. Germline V CDR1 and CDR2: MDHEN, SYDVKM. CDR3 region: CASILSGTGNTGELFF. Here the CDR3 DNA reads TGTGCCAGCATCCTCTCTGGGACAGGGAACACCGGGGAGCTGTTTTTT.

The chain carries TRBV2 and TRBJ2-1; D is possibly TRBD2 (7 bases). V shed 3 bases and J shed 10 bases, with 19 bases lying between them. This CDR3 is 15 amino acids long. Germline V gives CDR1 SNHLY, CDR2 FYNNEI. The CDR3 DNA sequence: TGTGCCAGCAGTGAGAGGGCGGGGGCGGGTACCGAGCAGTTCTTC. Its translation is CASSERAGAGTEQFF.

The gene calls are TRBV6-6 and TRBJ2-2; D is uncertain. This CDR3 comprises 15 residues. CDR1 and CDR2 from the germline V gene are MNHNY and SVGAGI (reference sequence). The V gene lost 4 bases and the J gene lost 0 bases, with 9 bases spanning the gap. Here the CDR3 DNA reads TGTGCCAGCAGTTGGGCCATCTCGAACACCGGGGAGCTGTTTTTT. This sequence encodes CASSWAISNTGELFF.